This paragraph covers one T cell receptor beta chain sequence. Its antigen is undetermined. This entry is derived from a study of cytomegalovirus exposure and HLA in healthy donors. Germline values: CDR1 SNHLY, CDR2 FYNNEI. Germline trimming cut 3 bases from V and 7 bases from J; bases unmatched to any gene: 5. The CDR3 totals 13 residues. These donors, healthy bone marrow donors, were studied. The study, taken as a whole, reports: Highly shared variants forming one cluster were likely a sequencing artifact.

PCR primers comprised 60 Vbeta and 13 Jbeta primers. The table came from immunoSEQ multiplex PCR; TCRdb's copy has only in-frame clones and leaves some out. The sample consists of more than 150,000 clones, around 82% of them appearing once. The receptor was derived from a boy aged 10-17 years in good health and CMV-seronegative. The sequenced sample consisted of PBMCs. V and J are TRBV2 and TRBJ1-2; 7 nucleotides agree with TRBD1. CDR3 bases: TGTGCCAGCAGTGAGAAGGGGGCAGGTGGCTACACCTTC. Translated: CASSEKGAGGYTF.